These T cell receptor beta chains were read from a single sample in a study of shared clonotypes between healthy human individuals. The protocol was immunoSEQ multiplex PCR, while the TCRdb copy is restricted to in-frame clones and leaves out a portion. The sample holds some 1 million clones, about 74% seen once. The specimen sequenced was memory CD4+ T cells sorted from blood. These receptors were collected from a man aged 18 to 29 in good health. The CDR3 runs from the conserved cysteine through the conserved F or W. Each record gives: clone size, D gene, J gene, V gene, CDR3 DNA, CDR3 protein. A D gene is named only where the DNA matches it firmly. Not every row has a clone size; where given, it reads once, few, many or a size class.

size: NA; D: TRBD1; J: TRBJ1-2; V: TRBV4-3; DNA: TGCGCCAGCAGCCAGTCAGCCGGGACAGGGGGATATGGCTACACCTTC; CDR3: CASSQSAGTGGYGYTF
size: NA; D: TRBD1; J: TRBJ1-2; V: TRBV30; DNA: TGTGCCTGGGCAGGGGGGGCTGGCTACACCTTC; CDR3: CAWAGGAGYTF
size: NA; D: NA; J: TRBJ1-4; V: TRBV7-2; DNA: TGTGCCAGCAGCTCAAGCGGGTCCCATAATGAAAAACTGTTTTTT; CDR3: CASSSSGSHNEKLFF
size: NA; D: TRBD2; J: TRBJ2-1; V: TRBV5-1; DNA: TGCGCCAGCACCCGGACTAGCGGGAGGACCAGCTCCTACAATGAGCAGTTCTTC; CDR3: CASTRTSGRTSSYNEQFF
size: NA; D: NA; J: TRBJ1-4; V: TRBV2; DNA: TGTGCCAGCAGTGATAGGGGCACTCTTAATGAAAAACTGTTTTTT; CDR3: CASSDRGTLNEKLFF
size: few; D: NA; J: TRBJ1-1; V: TRBV27; DNA: TGTGCCAGCAGTTTAAGGACTCCGAACACTGAAGCTTTCTTT; CDR3: CASSLRTPNTEAFF
size: NA; D: NA; J: TRBJ2-1; V: TRBV5-4; DNA: TGTGCCAGCAGCTTGGCAGGGGAGCCCTACAATGAGCAGTTCTTC; CDR3: CASSLAGEPYNEQFF
size: NA; D: NA; J: TRBJ2-2; V: TRBV5-4; DNA: TGTGCCAGCAGCATAGGGTTACATGAGACCGGGGAGCTGTTTTTT; CDR3: CASSIGLHETGELFF
size: NA; D: NA; J: TRBJ1-3; V: TRBV30; DNA: TGTGCCTGGAGTGATCCTACTAAACGGACCTCTGGAAACACCATATATTTT; CDR3: CAWSDPTKRTSGNTIYF
size: few; D: NA; J: TRBJ2-3; V: TRBV5-1; DNA: TGCGCCAGCAGCTTGGAAACCTCTTTCCCGTATTTT; CDR3: CASSLETSFPYF
size: NA; D: NA; J: TRBJ1-1; V: TRBV7-9; DNA: TGTGCCAGCATCGGGACCTTAAACACTGAAGCTTTCTTT; CDR3: CASIGTLNTEAFF
size: NA; D: TRBD2; J: TRBJ2-1; V: TRBV7-8; DNA: TGTGCCAGCAGCCGAAGCCTAGCGGGAGGATACAATGAGCAGTTCTTC; CDR3: CASSRSLAGGYNEQFF
size: NA; D: TRBD1; J: TRBJ1-1; V: TRBV30; DNA: TGTGCCAGCTCGAGGACAGGGTCCACTGAAGCTTTCTTT; CDR3: CASSRTGSTEAFF
size: NA; D: NA; J: TRBJ1-4; V: TRBV10-3; DNA: TGTGCCATCAGTGCGGGCAGCCCAACTAATGAAAAACTGTTTTTT; CDR3: CAISAGSPTNEKLFF
size: NA; D: NA; J: TRBJ1-3; V: TRBV6-1; DNA: TGTGCCAGCAGTATACAGGGATCGGGAGGAAACACCATATATTTT; CDR3: CASSIQGSGGNTIYF
size: NA; D: TRBD2; J: TRBJ2-1; V: TRBV6-4; DNA: TGTGCCAGCAGTGAGGCCGGGGGGGCTTACAATGAGCAGTTCTTC; CDR3: CASSEAGGAYNEQFF
size: once; D: NA; J: TRBJ1-2; V: TRBV15; DNA: TGTGCCACCAGCAGAGATGCCGCGACCTGGGATGGCTACACCTTC; CDR3: CATSRDAATWDGYTF
size: once; D: TRBD2; J: TRBJ2-2; V: TRBV7-6; DNA: TGTGCCAGCGGGGGCGGCGGGAGGGCCTTAGGAGGCACCGGGGAGCTGTTTTTT; CDR3: CASGGGGRALGGTGELFF
size: few; D: NA; J: TRBJ2-3; V: TRBV12-5; DNA: TGTGCTAGTGGTTCCCGACCCGGGAGCACAGATACGCAGTATTTT; CDR3: CASGSRPGSTDTQYF
size: NA; D: NA; J: TRBJ1-1; V: TRBV6-5; DNA: TGTGCCAGCAGTTACTCCAACCTGAACACTGAAGCTTTCTTT; CDR3: CASSYSNLNTEAFF
size: NA; D: TRBD1; J: TRBJ1-1; V: TRBV6-1; DNA: TGTGCCAGCAAGAACCGGGACAGGGGGGGCACTGAAGCTTTCTTT; CDR3: CASKNRDRGGTEAFF
size: NA; D: NA; J: TRBJ1-2; V: TRBV18; DNA: TGTGCCAGCTCTCCCCGGAAGATCGACGGCTACACCTTC; CDR3: CASSPRKIDGYTF
size: NA; D: TRBD2; J: TRBJ2-3; V: TRBV2; DNA: TGTGCCAGCAGTGCCATGGGAGCGGGGATTTCAAATACGCAGTATTTT; CDR3: CASSAMGAGISNTQYF
size: NA; D: TRBD2; J: TRBJ2-1; V: TRBV19; DNA: TGTGCCAGTAGTATAAGCTCTGGGAGGGATGAGCAGTTCTTC; CDR3: CASSISSGRDEQFF
size: NA; D: NA; J: TRBJ2-7; V: TRBV18; DNA: TGTGCCAGCTCACAGGGGCAAGGTTCCGTCTACGAGCAGTACTTC; CDR3: CASSQGQGSVYEQYF
size: NA; D: NA; J: TRBJ1-2; V: TRBV21-1; DNA: TGTGCCAGCAGCAAAGGGGGACAGGAGAGTTATGGCTACACCTTC; CDR3: CASSKGGQESYGYTF
size: NA; D: NA; J: TRBJ2-1; V: TRBV9; DNA: TGTGCCAGCAGCGTAACCGGGACTGTTTACAATGAGCAGTTCTTC; CDR3: CASSVTGTVYNEQFF
size: NA; D: NA; J: TRBJ1-1; V: TRBV5-1; DNA: TGCGCCAGCAGCCCCCAGTGGGGCGGCACTGAAGCTTTCTTT; CDR3: CASSPQWGGTEAFF
size: NA; D: NA; J: TRBJ1-2; V: TRBV28; DNA: TGTGCCAGCAGTTTAGTCGGGGCGAGCGGACTGGGGGGCAATCTGGGCTATGGCTACACCTTC; CDR3: CASSLVGASGLGGNLGYGYTF
size: NA; D: TRBD1; J: TRBJ2-5; V: TRBV4-3; DNA: TGCGCCAGCAGCCAGAAACAGGGGGAACAAGAGACCCAGTACTTC; CDR3: CASSQKQGEQETQYF
size: few; D: NA; J: TRBJ2-7; V: TRBV7-9; DNA: TGTGCCAGCAGCCTCGCGGGAGGCGGGACAGGTTCCTACGAGCAGTACTTC; CDR3: CASSLAGGGTGSYEQYF
size: NA; D: TRBD2; J: TRBJ2-1; V: TRBV7-6; DNA: TGTGCCAGCAGCATGACTAGCGGGAGCATCTCCTACAATGAGCAGTTCTTC; CDR3: CASSMTSGSISYNEQFF
size: NA; D: NA; J: TRBJ2-7; V: TRBV5-5; DNA: TGTGCCAGCAGCCTTAGACAGGACGAATACGAGCAGTACTTC; CDR3: CASSLRQDEYEQYF
size: NA; D: NA; J: TRBJ1-2; V: TRBV10-3; DNA: TGTGCCATCAGGTATAACTATGGCTACACCTTC; CDR3: CAIRYNYGYTF
size: once; D: TRBD1; J: TRBJ1-2; V: TRBV30; DNA: TGTGCCTGGAGTGTATACAGGGGGCAAGGTAGCTACACCTTC; CDR3: CAWSVYRGQGSYTF
size: NA; D: NA; J: TRBJ1-1; V: TRBV6-1; DNA: TGTGCCAGCAGTGAAGATGGCAGGGGACTGAACACTGAAGCTTTCTTT; CDR3: CASSEDGRGLNTEAFF
size: NA; D: TRBD1; J: TRBJ2-3; V: TRBV19; DNA: TGTGCCAGTAGACAAGACAGGGGGCGCACAGATACGCAGTATTTT; CDR3: CASRQDRGRTDTQYF
size: few; D: NA; J: TRBJ2-5; V: TRBV7-2; DNA: TGTGCCAGCTGTAAGGGCCAGTTTTGGGAGACCCAGTACTTC; CDR3: CASCKGQFWETQYF
size: NA; D: NA; J: TRBJ1-1; V: TRBV28; DNA: TGTGCCAGCAGTTTTCTAGAGAACACTGAAGCTTTCTTT; CDR3: CASSFLENTEAFF
size: NA; D: NA; J: TRBJ2-2; V: TRBV4-1; DNA: TGCGCCAGCAGCCCGGAAGGGGTCGGGAACACCGGGGAGCTGTTTTTT; CDR3: CASSPEGVGNTGELFF
size: NA; D: TRBD2; J: TRBJ2-2; V: TRBV19; DNA: TGTGCCAGTAGTATTGGTCTAGCGGCAGACACCGGGGAGCTGTTTTTT; CDR3: CASSIGLAADTGELFF
size: NA; D: TRBD1; J: TRBJ2-7; V: TRBV10-3; DNA: TGTGCCATCAGTGGAACAGGGGTTGAGCAGTACTTC; CDR3: CAISGTGVEQYF
size: NA; D: NA; J: TRBJ1-1; V: TRBV11-3; DNA: TGTGCCAGCAGCTTAGAGCGCGGTCGTGAAGCTTTCTTT; CDR3: CASSLERGREAFF
size: NA; D: TRBD2; J: TRBJ2-3; V: TRBV7-2; DNA: TGTGCCAGCAGCTCTAACCCTACAGCGGGGGGGCAAGATACGCAGTATTTT; CDR3: CASSSNPTAGGQDTQYF
size: once; D: TRBD1; J: TRBJ2-6; V: TRBV27; DNA: TGTGCCAGCAGTCAGACAGGGGTAGTCGTCCTGACTTTC; CDR3: CASSQTGVVVLTF
size: NA; D: NA; J: TRBJ1-5; V: TRBV6-5; DNA: TGTGCCAGCAGACCGTTCGACAGGTCCAATCAGCCCCAGCATTTT; CDR3: CASRPFDRSNQPQHF
size: NA; D: TRBD1; J: TRBJ1-2; V: TRBV5-1; DNA: TGCGCCAGCAGCTTTGACAGGGACGGCTACACCTTC; CDR3: CASSFDRDGYTF
size: NA; D: TRBD1; J: TRBJ2-5; V: TRBV18; DNA: TGTGCCAGCTCACCACGGGACAGGGGATGGCAAGAGACCCAGTACTTC; CDR3: CASSPRDRGWQETQYF
size: NA; D: NA; J: TRBJ2-3; V: TRBV11-2; DNA: TGTGCCAGCAGTACCCGAGGGGGTCGGGATACGCAGTATTTT; CDR3: CASSTRGGRDTQYF
size: NA; D: NA; J: TRBJ2-5; V: TRBV5-6; DNA: TGTGCCAGCAGCTTGGCGGGGTCCGGGTTAGGAGAGACCCAGTACTTC; CDR3: CASSLAGSGLGETQYF
size: NA; D: NA; J: TRBJ1-5; V: TRBV28; DNA: TGTGCCAGCAGTTTCCCGGGGCCGGGACAGCCCCAGCATTTT; CDR3: CASSFPGPGQPQHF
size: NA; D: TRBD2; J: TRBJ2-5; V: TRBV7-8; DNA: TGTGCCAGCAGCGCTCGACTAGCGGGAGGTCTAGAGACCCAGTACTTC; CDR3: CASSARLAGGLETQYF
size: NA; D: NA; J: TRBJ2-5; V: TRBV23-1; DNA: TGCGCCAGCACTCGCCTTCACTCCGAGACCCGGACGGACCCCCAGTACTTC; CDR3: CASTRLHSETRTDPQYF